The 32 T cell receptor beta chains presented below share a single source sample, sequenced in a study of T cells in localized non-small cell lung cancer. Clones were read by immunoSEQ multiplex PCR, and TCRdb kept only the in-frame ones, dropping some. The sample holds roughly 35,000 clones, 92% seen once. Specimen: peripheral blood, collected before any cancer treatment. These receptors were collected from a female donor over 55 with stage I lung adenocarcinoma.

The chain is built from TRBV7-2 and TRBJ2-5, with a tentative D call TRBD2 (7 bases). The germline gives CDR1 SGHTA, CDR2 FQGNSA. The V end was cut by 0 bases, the J end by 2 bases, with 13 bases between. This CDR3 spans 16 amino acids. CDR3 region: CASSLAGGPRQETQYF. CDR3 coding DNA: TGTGCCAGCAGCTTAGCGGGGGGGCCTCGACAAGAGACCCAGTACTTC. The whole variable domain, remainder taken from reference TRBV7-2 and TRBJ2-5, is GAGVSQSPSNKVTEKGKDVELRCDPISGHTALYWYRQSLGQGLEFLIYFQGNSAPDKSGLPSDRFSAERTGGSVSTLTIQRTQQEDSAVYLCASSLAGGPRQETQYFGPGTRLLVL.

This chain joins TRBV4-3 and TRBJ2-3; 9 bases align to TRBD2. In germline, CDR1 is LGHNA, CDR2 YSLEER. There are 19 residues in the CDR3. V shed 0 bases, J shed 1 base, and the junction held 11 bases outside the gene matches. Here the CDR3 reads CASSQDLLGVAGGTDTQYF. In DNA form, the CDR3 reads TGCGCCAGCAGCCAAGATCTCCTCGGGGTAGCGGGGGGCACAGATACGCAGTATTTT.

This rearrangement joins TRBV6-6 to TRBJ2-1; the match to TRBD2 covers 11 bases. In germline, CDR1 is MNHNY, CDR2 SVGAGI (reference sequence). J lost 4 bases, V lost 6 bases, and 5 bases had no gene match. The CDR3 is 15 residues long. Here the CDR3 DNA reads TGTGCCAGCAGCCCCCTAGCGGGGGGTTACAATGAGCAGTTCTTC. Residues: CASSPLAGGYNEQFF.

The chain joins TRBV2 to TRBJ1-2, with D possibly matching TRBD1 (6 bases). The germline V and J ends were trimmed by 6 bases and 8 bases, with 16 bases remaining between them. The CDR3 covers 13 residues. Per the germline V gene, CDR1 is SNHLY and CDR2 is FYNNEI. CDR3 loop: CASRELPGEGYTF. In DNA form, the CDR3 reads TGTGCCAGCAGGGAGCTACCAGGGGAAGGCTACACCTTC.

The chain couples TRBV28 to TRBJ2-1, with D tentatively TRBD2 (6 bases). The length of the CDR3 is 12 residues. The ends were cut back, 5 bases at V and 10 bases at J, with 12 bases in the middle. CDR1 and CDR2 (germline): MDHEN, SYDVKM. For the CDR3, the DNA is TGTGCCAGCAGTCTTCTTAGCGGAGAGCAGTTCTTC. It codes for CASSLLSGEQFF.

This rearrangement joins TRBV21-1 to TRBJ2-7; TRBD1, the table's D call, was not compared with the DNA. TRBV21-1 is a pseudogene. This CDR3 contains 15 residues. The CDR3 DNA is TGTGCCAGCAGCAAAGAAGGGACAGGAGGCTACGAGCAGTACTTC. This codes for CASSKEGTGGYEQYF.

The rearrangement uses TRBV19 and TRBJ1-1; D is uncertain. The CDR3 has 13 amino acids. V dropped 7 bases and J dropped 2 bases, with 11 bases sitting between them. CDR1 is LNHDA and CDR2 is SQIVND in the germline V gene (reference sequence). The CDR3 sequence is CASKLADNTEAFF. CDR3 DNA sequence: TGTGCCAGTAAGTTGGCCGACAACACTGAAGCTTTCTTT.

The rearrangement joins TRBV18 to TRBJ1-2, with 7 bases identical to TRBD1. The CDR3 consists of 14 residues. V shed 5 bases, J shed 6 bases, and the junction held 9 bases outside the gene matches. Germline values: CDR1 KGHSH, CDR2 LQKENI. CDR3 coding DNA: TGTGCCAGCTCATCCAGACAGGGTGGGGATGGCTACACCTTC. Residues: CASSSRQGGDGYTF.

This clone appeared a few times. This sequence joins TRBV15 and TRBJ2-5; 10 positions match TRBD2. This CDR3 has 19 residues. Germline CDR1 LNHNV, CDR2 YYDKDF (reference sequence). Trimming took 0 bases from V and 1 from J; bases not matched to a gene: 11. CDR3: CATSRDQVAGGSRQETQYF. CDR3 nucleotide sequence: TGTGCCACCAGCAGAGATCAGGTAGCGGGGGGCTCCCGCCAAGAGACCCAGTACTTC.

The chain carries TRBV11-2 and TRBJ2-5; the D gene is possibly TRBD2 (6 bases). The CDR3 runs 14 residues. The germline V and J ends were trimmed by 5 bases and 0 bases, with 10 bases remaining between them. Germline V CDR1 and CDR2: SGHAT, FQNNGV. The DNA for the CDR3 is TGTGCCAGCAGCCCCGGGACTCACCAAGAGACCCAGTACTTC. Its translation: CASSPGTHQETQYF.

The chain employs TRBV25-1 and TRBJ1-2, with D possibly being TRBD1 (5 bases). The CDR3 spans 13 residues. V was pared by 6 bases and J by 2 bases, with 10 bases between. The V gene's germline CDR1 is MGHDK and CDR2 SYGVNS. CDR3 amino acids: CASRGKGNYGYTF. The CDR3 coding sequence is TGTGCCAGCAGGGGAAAGGGGAACTATGGCTACACCTTC.

The rearrangement uses TRBV5-1 and TRBJ1-2; 7 bases map to TRBD1. With V trimmed by 0 bases and J by 3 bases, 5 bases remained unmatched. CDR3 length: 15 residues. Per the germline V gene, CDR1 is SGHRS and CDR2 is YFSETQ. CDR3 bases: TGCGCCAGCAGCTTGGCCTGGGGGACAGACTATGGCTACACCTTC. Its protein product is CASSLAWGTDYGYTF.

CDR3 bases: TGTGCCATCAGCGGGACCCCGGACACTGAAGCTTTCTTT. It codes for CAISGTPDTEAFF. This rearrangement joins TRBV10-3 to TRBJ1-1; TRBD1 might be the D (5 bases). Germline V gene sequence: CDR1 ENHRY, CDR2 SYGVKD. The CDR3 is 13 amino acids. V lost 6 bases and J 3 bases, leaving 11 bases between the germline ends.

The rearrangement links TRBV5-4 to TRBJ2-2, with a possible D match to TRBD1 (5 bases). Trimming cost V 3 bases and J 6 bases, with 21 bases left between them. Germline CDR1 SGHNT, CDR2 YYREEE (reference sequence). This CDR3 has 17 residues. CDR3 sequence reads: CASSWTPARVPAGELFF. The DNA of the CDR3 is TGTGCCAGCAGCTGGACCCCCGCCAGGGTTCCGGCCGGGGAGCTGTTTTTT.

The genes are TRBV2 and TRBJ2-7; 8 bases match TRBD1. Per germline, CDR1 SNHLY and CDR2 FYNNEI. The length of the CDR3 is 12 residues. With V trimmed by 4 bases and J by 4 bases, 0 bases remained unmatched. CDR3 sequence reads: CASSGTGYEQYF. CDR3 DNA: TGTGCCAGCAGTGGGACAGGGTACGAGCAGTACTTC.

The table lists this clone with a count of one. The rearrangement uses TRBV19 and TRBJ2-5; D possibly corresponds to TRBD2 (6 bases). The CDR3 spans 15 residues. V was shortened by 8 bases and J by 2 bases, with 18 bases between the two germline ends. Germline V lookup: CDR1 LNHDA, CDR2 SQIVND (reference sequence). CDR3 region: CASSSSGTPQETQYF. The CDR3 DNA is TGTGCCAGTTCATCCTCCGGGACTCCTCAAGAGACCCAGTACTTC.

The gene calls are TRBV19 and TRBJ1-5; D call uncertain. Trimming cost V 0 bases and J 6 bases, with 3 bases left between them. Looked up from germline, CDR1 is LNHDA and CDR2 is SQIVND (reference sequence). The CDR3 has 12 residues. This CDR3 is CASSIEGQPQHF. The CDR3 bases are TGTGCCAGTAGTATAGAGGGTCAGCCCCAGCATTTT.

The gene calls are TRBV9 and TRBJ2-7; no firm D call. There are 13 residues in the CDR3. Germline V CDR1 and CDR2: SGDLS, YYNGEE. Trimming shortened V by 4 bases and J by 1 base, and 9 bases separated the two germline ends. The CDR3 is CASSPLDSYEQYF. In nucleotides, the CDR3 is TGTGCCAGCAGCCCCTTGGATTCCTACGAGCAGTACTTC.

The table lists this clone with a count of one. This chain links TRBV7-3 with TRBJ1-1; 7 bases line up with TRBD1. V was clipped by 4 bases and J by 7 bases; unmatched bases: 6. Germline V gene data show CDR1 as SGHTA and CDR2 as FQGTGA. This CDR3 comprises 13 residues. CDR3 sequence (DNA): TGTGCCAGCAGCTCCAGACAGGGTGGTGAAGCTTTCTTT. It yields the protein CASSSRQGGEAFF.

The chain has TRBV5-8 and TRBJ1-3, with D perhaps TRBD1 (6 bases). Trimming took off 4 bases at V and 2 bases at J, with 13 bases between the two ends. Germline CDR1 reads SGHTS; CDR2 reads YDEGEE. This CDR3 region has 15 residues. This CDR3 is CASSMRGGPGNTIYF. The CDR3 DNA reads as TGTGCCAGCAGCATGAGGGGGGGACCTGGAAACACCATATATTTT.

The chain combines TRBV29-1 with TRBJ1-2; D remains unclear. This CDR3 is built from 13 residues. Between the trimmed V and J ends, which lost 0 bases and 4 bases, there was a span of 9 bases. Germline V gene lookup returns CDR1 SQVTM and CDR2 ANQGSEA. The CDR3 bases are TGCAGCGTTGAAGATCGGGCCACCTATGGCTACACCTTC. This encodes CSVEDRATYGYTF.

V is TRBV7-9 and J is TRBJ2-1; 9 bases are a match to TRBD1. This CDR3 spans 16 amino acids. Germline V gives CDR1 SEHNR, CDR2 FQNEAQ (reference sequence). The junction had 7 bases not matched to a gene; V was cut back by 0 bases and J by 7 bases. The CDR3 reads CASSLAPTGGGNEQFF. DNA of the CDR3: TGTGCCAGCAGCTTAGCGCCAACAGGGGGCGGGAATGAGCAGTTCTTC.

This clone has a single count. The chain is built from TRBV6-1 and TRBJ2-7; no firm D call. The CDR3 runs to 11 residues. Germline CDR1 is MNHNS and CDR2 is SASEGT. Trimming shortened V by 7 bases and J by 3 bases, and 7 bases separated the two germline ends. The CDR3 is CASIQLYEQYF. DNA of the CDR3: TGTGCCAGCATACAGCTCTACGAGCAGTACTTC.

This chain connects TRBV30 to TRBJ1-2, with 8 bases lining up with TRBD1. V shed 0 bases and J 5 bases; nucleotides not matched to a gene: 5. Germline values: CDR1 GTSNPN, CDR2 SVGIG (reference sequence). CDR3 size: 14 residues. CDR3 coding DNA: TGTGCCTGGAGTGTAGGGGACAGGAAGTATGGCTACACCTTC. This encodes CAWSVGDRKYGYTF.

V and J are TRBV28 and TRBJ2-5, with TRBD2 matching over 13 bases. This CDR3 comprises 15 residues. Trimming cost V 8 bases and J 5 bases; bases outside gene matches: 8. Germline assignment: CDR1 MDHEN and CDR2 SYDVKM. The CDR3 loop is CASGTSGGVRETQYF. Written as DNA, the CDR3 is TGTGCCAGCGGCACTAGCGGGGGGGTTCGGGAGACCCAGTACTTC.

This clone was seen only once. The CDR3 reads CASSLTGTENEKLFF. CDR3 nucleotide sequence: TGCGCCAGCAGCTTGACCGGGACAGAAAATGAAAAACTGTTTTTT. V usage is TRBV5-1 and J usage is TRBJ1-4, with 7 bases fitting TRBD1. From germline, CDR1 is SGHRS and CDR2 YFSETQ. V was pared by 1 base and J by 5 bases, with 5 bases of the junction left unmatched. The CDR3 extends over 15 amino acids.

This clone was observed a few times. One junction end disagrees with the germline gene, perhaps due to a read error. The chain is built from TRBV7-7 and TRBJ2-7, with D maybe TRBD1 (5 bases). This CDR3 region has 13 residues. CDR1 SSHAT and CDR2 FNYEAQ come from the germline V gene (reference sequence). The CDR3 sequence: CASSRFQGYEQYF. CDR3 coding DNA: TGTGCTAGCAGCCGCTTCCAGGGCTACGAGCAGTACTTC.

The rearrangement uses TRBV19 and TRBJ1-1; TRBD1 matches at 8 bases. The CDR3 runs to 15 residues. The trim removed 9 bases at V and 1 base at J, leaving 10 bases unmatched. Germline V lookup: CDR1 LNHDA, CDR2 SQIVND (reference sequence). The CDR3 reads CASNADRVGNTEAFF. CDR3 nucleotides: TGTGCCAGCAACGCGGACAGGGTAGGGAACACTGAAGCTTTCTTT. The variable domain in full, completed from reference TRBV19 and TRBJ1-1, reads DGGITQSPKYLFRKEGQNVTLSCEQNLNHDAMYWYRQDPGQGLRLIYYSQIVNDFQKGDIAEGYSVSREKKESFPLTVTSAQKNPTAFYLCASNADRVGNTEAFFGQGTRLTVV.

The gene calls are TRBV19 and TRBJ2-7; D perhaps matches TRBD1 (5 bases). Trimming removed 5 bases at V and 2 bases at J, with 13 bases between. The germline V gene has CDR1 LNHDA and CDR2 SQIVND (reference sequence). CDR3 length: 14 residues. The CDR3 DNA sequence: TGTGCCAGTAGTCAGGGCCCAGGACCCTACGAGCAGTACTTC. Encoded protein: CASSQGPGPYEQYF. The complete variable domain, with remaining parts taken from reference TRBV19 and TRBJ2-7, reads DGGITQSPKYLFRKEGQNVTLSCEQNLNHDAMYWYRQDPGQGLRLIYYSQIVNDFQKGDIAEGYSVSREKKESFPLTVTSAQKNPTAFYLCASSQGPGPYEQYFGPGTRLTVT.

The V call is TRBV19, the J call TRBJ2-1, with TRBD2 matching over 9 bases. CDR3 length: 15 residues. Germline CDR1 reads LNHDA; CDR2 reads SQIVND (reference sequence). J gave up 4 bases and V 6 bases, and 7 bases lay outside the gene matches. Here the CDR3 DNA reads TGTGCCAGTAGACCTACTAGCGGGCTATACAATGAGCAGTTCTTC. Amino acid sequence: CASRPTSGLYNEQFF.

This chain connects TRBV19 to TRBJ1-1; the D gene is possibly TRBD1 (5 bases). The CDR3 consists of 16 residues. CDR1 is LNHDA, CDR2 SQIVND, per germline (reference sequence). The germline V and J ends were trimmed by 6 bases and 2 bases, with 19 bases remaining between them. The DNA of the CDR3 is TGTGCCAGTAGGCCCTCCGACAGTATCGAAAACACTGAAGCTTTCTTT. This encodes CASRPSDSIENTEAFF.

This rearrangement joins TRBV9 to TRBJ2-6; weak D call: TRBD1 (6 bases). Trimming took 0 bases from V and 4 from J, leaving 11 bases between them. Germline V lookup: CDR1 SGDLS, CDR2 YYNGEE. The CDR3 spans 16 residues. The CDR3 bases are TGTGCCAGCAGCGTAGAGGTGGGGACAGGGGCCAACGTCCTGACTTTC. Translated, it gives CASSVEVGTGANVLTF.